The text below deals with one T cell receptor (beta chain). Its antigen is not identified. These data belong to a study of cytomegalovirus exposure and HLA in healthy donors. Study conclusions and caveats: Across donors, presence/absence analyses took sequencing depth to be roughly uniform.

It was with 60 Vbeta and 13 Jbeta primers that the PCR ran. The table came from immunoSEQ multiplex PCR; TCRdb's copy has only in-frame clones and leaves some out. This sample has tens of thousands of clones, with around 77% found just once. V dropped 4 bases and J dropped 8; count of bases not matched to a gene: 5. The CDR3 is 13 amino acids. The germline V gene has CDR1 SNHLY and CDR2 FYNNEI. The chain employs TRBV2 and TRBJ1-2; 9 positions agree with TRBD1. The sequence came from a woman aged 40-49 years in good health and CMV-seropositive. Source material: PBMCs. Written as DNA, the CDR3 is TGTGCCAGCAGTGTCCTGGACAGGGGCGGCTACACCTTC. It encodes CASSVLDRGGYTF.